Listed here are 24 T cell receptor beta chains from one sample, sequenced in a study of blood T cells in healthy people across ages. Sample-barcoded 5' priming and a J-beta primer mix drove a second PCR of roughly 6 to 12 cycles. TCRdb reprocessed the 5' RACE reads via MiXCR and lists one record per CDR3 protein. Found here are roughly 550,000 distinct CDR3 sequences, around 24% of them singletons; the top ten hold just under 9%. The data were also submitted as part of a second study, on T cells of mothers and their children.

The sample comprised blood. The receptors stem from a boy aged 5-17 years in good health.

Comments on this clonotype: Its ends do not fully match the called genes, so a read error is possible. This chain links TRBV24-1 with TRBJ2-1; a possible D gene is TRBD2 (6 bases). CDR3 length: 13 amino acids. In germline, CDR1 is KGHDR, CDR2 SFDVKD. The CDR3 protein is CATSDWRGNDQFF. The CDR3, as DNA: TGTGCCACCAGTGATTGGAGGGGCAATGACCAGTTCTTC.

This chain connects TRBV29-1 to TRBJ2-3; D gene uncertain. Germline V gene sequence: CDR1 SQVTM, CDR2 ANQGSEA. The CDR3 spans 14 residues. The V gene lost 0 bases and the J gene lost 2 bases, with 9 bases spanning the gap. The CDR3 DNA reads TGCAGCGTTGAAGATCTGGACGTCACAGATACGCAGTATTTT. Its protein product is CSVEDLDVTDTQYF.

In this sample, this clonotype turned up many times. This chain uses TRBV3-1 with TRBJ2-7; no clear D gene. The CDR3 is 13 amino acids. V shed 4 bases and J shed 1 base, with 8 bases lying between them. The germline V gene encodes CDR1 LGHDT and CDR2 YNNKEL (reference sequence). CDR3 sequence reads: CASSPSGSYEQYF. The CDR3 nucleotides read TGTGCCAGCAGCCCTTCGGGTTCCTACGAGCAGTACTTC.

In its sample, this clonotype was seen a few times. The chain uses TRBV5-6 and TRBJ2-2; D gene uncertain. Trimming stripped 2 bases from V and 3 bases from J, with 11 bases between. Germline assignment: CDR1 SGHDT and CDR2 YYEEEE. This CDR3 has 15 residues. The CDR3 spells CASSFWISDTGELFF. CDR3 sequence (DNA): TGTGCCAGCAGCTTTTGGATATCGGACACCGGGGAGCTGTTTTTT.

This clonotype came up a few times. In DNA, the CDR3 is TGTGCCAGCAGTTTCGAAATTATGGGGGCGCCTCGCTTATACGAGCAGTACTTC. The encoded protein is CASSFEIMGAPRLYEQYF. The V call is TRBV28, the J call TRBJ2-5; perhaps TRBD1 as D (6 bases). The DNA end lines up better with TRBJ2-7; the J call may be wrong. The CDR3 sequence is 18 residues long. The germline V gene has CDR1 MDHEN and CDR2 SYDVKM.

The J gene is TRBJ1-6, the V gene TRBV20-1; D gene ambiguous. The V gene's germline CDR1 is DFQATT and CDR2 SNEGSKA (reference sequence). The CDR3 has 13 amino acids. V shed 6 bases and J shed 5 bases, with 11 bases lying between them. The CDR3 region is CSATLANNSPLHF. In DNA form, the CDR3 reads TGCAGTGCGACTCTGGCGAATAATTCACCCCTCCACTTT.

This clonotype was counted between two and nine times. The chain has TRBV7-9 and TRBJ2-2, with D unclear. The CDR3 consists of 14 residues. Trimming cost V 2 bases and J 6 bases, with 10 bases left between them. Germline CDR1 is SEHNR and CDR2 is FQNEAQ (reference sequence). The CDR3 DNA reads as TGTGCCAGCAGCTTAACCCTAAGGTCCGGGGAGCTGTTTTTT. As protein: CASSLTLRSGELFF.

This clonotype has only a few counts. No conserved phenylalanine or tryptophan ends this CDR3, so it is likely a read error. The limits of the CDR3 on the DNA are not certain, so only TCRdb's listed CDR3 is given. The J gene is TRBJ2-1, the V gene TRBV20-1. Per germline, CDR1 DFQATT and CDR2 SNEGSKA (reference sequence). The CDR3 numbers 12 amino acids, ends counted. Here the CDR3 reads CSARDISEEYSL.

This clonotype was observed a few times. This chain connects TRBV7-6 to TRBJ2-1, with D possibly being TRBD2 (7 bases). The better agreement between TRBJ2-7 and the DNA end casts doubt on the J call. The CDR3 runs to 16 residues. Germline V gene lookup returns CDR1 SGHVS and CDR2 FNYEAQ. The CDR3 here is CASSHPRGGGNNEQYF. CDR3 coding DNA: TGTGCCAGCAGCCATCCCCGGGGAGGGGGGAACAACGAGCAGTACTTC.

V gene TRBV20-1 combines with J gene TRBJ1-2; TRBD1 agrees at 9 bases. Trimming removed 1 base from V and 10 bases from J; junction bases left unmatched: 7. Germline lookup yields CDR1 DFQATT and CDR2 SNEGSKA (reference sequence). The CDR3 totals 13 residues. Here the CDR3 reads CSARAGRDRVYTF. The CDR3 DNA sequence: TGCAGTGCTAGAGCAGGGCGGGACAGGGTCTACACCTTC.

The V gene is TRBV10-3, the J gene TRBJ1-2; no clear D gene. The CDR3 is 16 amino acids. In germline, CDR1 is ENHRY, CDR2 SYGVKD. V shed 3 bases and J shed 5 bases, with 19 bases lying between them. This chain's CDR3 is CAISDPGRRFAYGYTF. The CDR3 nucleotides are TGTGCCATCAGTGATCCCGGTCGACGTTTCGCATATGGCTACACCTTC.

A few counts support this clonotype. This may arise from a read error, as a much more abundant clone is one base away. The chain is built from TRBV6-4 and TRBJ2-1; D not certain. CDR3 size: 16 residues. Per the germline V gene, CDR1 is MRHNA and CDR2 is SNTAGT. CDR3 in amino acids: CASSDLASSSYDEQFF. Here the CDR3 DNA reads TGTGCCAGCAGTGATTTGGCGTCGAGCTCCTACGATGAGCAGTTCTTC.

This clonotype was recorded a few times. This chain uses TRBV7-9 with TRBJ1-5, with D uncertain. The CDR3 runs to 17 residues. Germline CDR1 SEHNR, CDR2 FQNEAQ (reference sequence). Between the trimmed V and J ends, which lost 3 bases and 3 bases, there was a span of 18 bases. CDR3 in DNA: TGTGCCAGCAGCTTCACCGGCCGTGGGAAGGTCAATCAGCCCCAGCATTTT. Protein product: CASSFTGRGKVNQPQHF.

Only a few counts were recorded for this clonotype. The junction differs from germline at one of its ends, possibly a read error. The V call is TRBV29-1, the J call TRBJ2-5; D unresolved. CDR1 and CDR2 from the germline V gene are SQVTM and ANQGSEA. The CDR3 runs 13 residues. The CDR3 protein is CSVLPGPQETQHF. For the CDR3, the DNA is TGCAGCGTTCTCCCCGGACCTCAAGAGACCCAGCACTTC.

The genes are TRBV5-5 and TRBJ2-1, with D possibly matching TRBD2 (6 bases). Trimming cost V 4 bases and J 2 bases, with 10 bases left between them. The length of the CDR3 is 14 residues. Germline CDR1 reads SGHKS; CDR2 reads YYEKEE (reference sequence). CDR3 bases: TGTGCCAGCAGCCTCCAGCGGGCCTACAATGAGCAGTTCTTC. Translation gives CASSLQRAYNEQFF.

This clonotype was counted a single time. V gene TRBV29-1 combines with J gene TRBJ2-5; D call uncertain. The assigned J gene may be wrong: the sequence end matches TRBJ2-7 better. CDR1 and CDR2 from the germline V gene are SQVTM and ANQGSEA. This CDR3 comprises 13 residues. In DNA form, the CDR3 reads TGCAGCGTTGAGGGGTTTAAATCCTACGAGCAGTACTTC. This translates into CSVEGFKSYEQYF.

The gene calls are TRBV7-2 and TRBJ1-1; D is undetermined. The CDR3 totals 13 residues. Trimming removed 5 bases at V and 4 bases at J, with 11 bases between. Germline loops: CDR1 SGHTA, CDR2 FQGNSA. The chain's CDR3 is CASSPIVGTEAFF. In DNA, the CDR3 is TGTGCCAGCAGCCCCATCGTGGGCACTGAAGCTTTCTTT.

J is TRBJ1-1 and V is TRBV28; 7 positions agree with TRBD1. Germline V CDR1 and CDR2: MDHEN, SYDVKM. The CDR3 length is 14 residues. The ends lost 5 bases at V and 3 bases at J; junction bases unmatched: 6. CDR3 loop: CASSQPGQYTEAFF. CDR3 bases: TGTGCCAGCAGTCAACCGGGACAGTACACTGAAGCTTTCTTT.

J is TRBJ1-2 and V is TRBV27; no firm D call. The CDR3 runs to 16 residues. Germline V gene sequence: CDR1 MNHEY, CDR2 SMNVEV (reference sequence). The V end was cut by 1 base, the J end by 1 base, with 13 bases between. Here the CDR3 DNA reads TGTGCCAGCAGTTTATTTTCCCTTGACAATAACTATGGCTACACCTTC. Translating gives CASSLFSLDNNYGYTF.

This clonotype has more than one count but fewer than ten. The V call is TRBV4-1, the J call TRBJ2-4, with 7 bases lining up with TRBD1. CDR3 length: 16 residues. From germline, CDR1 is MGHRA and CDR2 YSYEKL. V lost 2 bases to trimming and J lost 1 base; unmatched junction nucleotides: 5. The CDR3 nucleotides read TGCGCCAGCAGCCAATTGGGCAGGGGGGCCAAAAACATTCAGTACTTC. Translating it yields CASSQLGRGAKNIQYF.

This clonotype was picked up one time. CDR3 loop: CASSEGTGTMNTEAFF. Here the CDR3 DNA reads TGTGCCAGCAGTGAAGGTACAGGGACCATGAACACTGAAGCTTTCTTT. This chain links TRBV2 with TRBJ1-1; TRBD1 might be the D (6 bases). The V gene lost 1 base and the J gene lost 0 bases, with 12 bases spanning the gap. This CDR3 spans 16 amino acids. Germline V gives CDR1 SNHLY, CDR2 FYNNEI.

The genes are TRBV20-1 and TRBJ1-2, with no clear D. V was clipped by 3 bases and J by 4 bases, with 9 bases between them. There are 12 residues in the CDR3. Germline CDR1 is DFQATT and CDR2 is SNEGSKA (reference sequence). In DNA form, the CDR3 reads TGCAGTGCTAGGACGGGCCCCTATGGCTACACCTTC. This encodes CSARTGPYGYTF.

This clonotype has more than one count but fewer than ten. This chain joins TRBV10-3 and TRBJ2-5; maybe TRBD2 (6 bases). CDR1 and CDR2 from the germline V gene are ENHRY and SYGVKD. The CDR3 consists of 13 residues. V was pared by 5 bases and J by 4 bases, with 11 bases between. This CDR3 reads CAISRPGVETQYF. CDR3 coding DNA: TGTGCCATCAGTAGACCGGGGGTAGAGACCCAGTACTTC.

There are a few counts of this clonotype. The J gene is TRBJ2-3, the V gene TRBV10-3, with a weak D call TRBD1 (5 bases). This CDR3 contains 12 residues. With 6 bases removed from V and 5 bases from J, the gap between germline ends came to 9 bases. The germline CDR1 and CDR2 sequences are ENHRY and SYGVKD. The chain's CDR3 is CAISTDRDTQYF. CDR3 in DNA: TGTGCCATCAGCACAGACAGAGATACGCAGTATTTT.